The 25 T cell receptor beta chains given below trace back to one sample, sequenced in a study of T cells in Graves' hyperthyroidism and ophthalmopathy. There were TCR beta CDR3 regions amplified from RNA transcripts. Using the HTBI primer set, a first-round RT-PCR was run on the TCR CDR3. Using its own MiXCR run on the multiplex PCR reads, TCRdb lists one record per CDR3 protein. The sample lists approximately 520,000 distinct CDR3 sequences, around a quarter occurring once. The sequenced material came from blood. These receptors originate from a young woman with Graves' ophthalmopathy.

Comment on this clonotype: The junction shows a germline mismatch at one end, possibly a read error. The chain is built from TRBV28 and TRBJ1-1; no definite D call. Germline CDR1 and CDR2: MDHEN and SYDVKM. CDR3 length: 15 amino acids. CDR3 amino acids: CASSPLSVENTDAFF. In DNA, the CDR3 is TGTGCCAGCAGTCCCCTTTCGGTAGAGAACACTGATGCTTTCTTT.

This clonotype was detected many times. The chain combines TRBV3-1 with TRBJ2-2, with 9 bases fitting TRBD1. In germline, CDR1 is LGHDT, CDR2 YNNKEL (reference sequence). The CDR3 covers 13 residues. Germline trimming cut 4 bases from V and 6 bases from J; bases unmatched to any gene: 0. CDR3 residues: CASSRQGAGELFF. DNA of the CDR3: TGTGCCAGCAGCCGACAGGGGGCCGGGGAGCTGTTTTTT.

This clonotype was counted a few times. The chain uses TRBV6-1 and TRBJ1-2, with 8 bases that match TRBD1. This CDR3 contains 14 residues. CDR1 and CDR2 (germline): MNHNS, SASEGT. The trim removed 6 bases at V and 4 bases at J, leaving 7 bases unmatched. The CDR3 protein is CASRAVGTGYGYTF. As DNA, the CDR3 is TGTGCCAGCAGGGCCGTGGGGACAGGCTATGGCTACACCTTC.

The V call is TRBV6-1, the J call TRBJ2-2; 7 nucleotides line up with TRBD2. CDR1 is MNHNS and CDR2 is SASEGT in the germline V gene. The V and J ends lost 7 bases and 3 bases, in that order; junction bases with no gene match: 5. The CDR3 extends over 14 amino acids. The CDR3 nucleotides are TGTGCCAGCACCAGACTAGCCCACACCGGGGAGCTGTTTTTT. It codes for CASTRLAHTGELFF.

This clonotype occurred many times. This chain connects TRBV7-2 to TRBJ2-7, with a weak D call TRBD1 (6 bases). The CDR3 length is 13 residues. Trimming took off 4 bases at V and 2 bases at J, with 9 bases between the two ends. Germline V gives CDR1 SGHTA, CDR2 FQGNSA. The CDR3 region has the DNA TGTGCCAGCAGCTCCCCAGGGGCCTACGAGCAGTACTTC. It translates to CASSSPGAYEQYF.

This clonotype came up many times. The chain recombines TRBV30 with TRBJ1-1, with 7 nucleotides matching TRBD1. The CDR3 has 11 residues. V gave up 4 bases and J gave up 10 bases; unmatched junction bases: 6. CDR1 and CDR2 (germline): GTSNPN, SVGIG (reference sequence). The CDR3 coding sequence is TGTGCCTGGATGCGGGGGACAGTAGCTTTCTTT. Amino acid sequence: CAWMRGTVAFF.

Written as DNA, the CDR3 is TGTGCCAGCCGCTTTACGTTCCAAGGAGACACTGAAGCTTTCTTT. Amino acid sequence: CASRFTFQGDTEAFF. V usage is TRBV6-1 and J usage is TRBJ1-1, with unresolved D. The CDR3 has 15 residues. The ends were cut back, 8 bases at V and 3 bases at J, with 19 bases in the middle. Germline CDR1 reads MNHNS; CDR2 reads SASEGT.

This sequence joins TRBV7-9 and TRBJ1-5; 9 positions match TRBD1. Germline V gene data show CDR1 as SEHNR and CDR2 as FQNEAQ (reference sequence). CDR3 length: 15 amino acids. With V trimmed by 5 bases and J by 6 bases, 8 bases remained unmatched. As DNA, the CDR3 is TGTGCCAGCAGCCCACAGGGGGCCACCACTCAGCCCCAGCATTTT. Residues: CASSPQGATTQPQHF. Together with reference TRBV7-9 and TRBJ1-5, the CDR3 gives the full variable domain: DTGVSQNPRHKITKRGQNVTFRCDPISEHNRLYWYRQTLGQGPEFLTYFQNEAQLEKSRLLSDRFSAERPKGSFSTLEIQRTEQGDSAMYLCASSPQGATTQPQHFGDGTRLSIL.

There are many counts of this clonotype. The rearrangement uses TRBV5-1 and TRBJ2-5; D remains ambiguous. Germline V gene lookup returns CDR1 SGHRS and CDR2 YFSETQ. The CDR3 length is 14 residues. Trimming pared 0 bases from V and 3 bases from J, leaving 9 bases between. CDR3 DNA: TGCGCCAGCAGCTTGGCTGCGGTTGAAGAGACCCAGTACTTC. Translated, it gives CASSLAAVEETQYF.

This clonotype was detected ten times or more. V gene TRBV6-1 combines with J gene TRBJ1-2; D is undetermined. The germline V gene encodes CDR1 MNHNS and CDR2 SASEGT. Trimming shortened V by 1 base and J by 0 bases, and 9 bases separated the two germline ends. This CDR3 region has 15 residues. The CDR3 loop is CASSEGHSPNYGYTF. CDR3 bases: TGTGCCAGCAGTGAAGGTCACAGTCCTAACTATGGCTACACCTTC.

This clonotype was observed many times. This CDR3 is CASSYSGDDSYEQYF. CDR3 DNA: TGTGCCAGCAGTTATTCTGGCGACGACTCCTACGAGCAGTACTTC. J is TRBJ2-7 and V is TRBV6-2 or TRBV6-3; D remains unclear. Between the trimmed V and J ends, which lost 3 bases and 0 bases, there was a span of 12 bases. Germline V lookup: CDR1 MNHEY, CDR2 SVGEGT. The CDR3 is made up of 15 amino acids.

This clonotype was seen a few times. CDR3 sequence (DNA): TGTGCCAGCAGTTTAGAAATTTATAGCAATCAGCCCCAGCATTTT. Amino acid sequence: CASSLEIYSNQPQHF. V usage is TRBV12-3 or TRBV12-4 and J usage is TRBJ1-5; no definite D call. The CDR3 spans 15 residues. Deletions cut 1 base from V and 0 bases from J, with 7 bases between.

V is TRBV12-3 or TRBV12-4 and J is TRBJ2-7, with D maybe TRBD1 (5 bases). This CDR3 is built from 14 residues. V gave up 5 bases and J gave up 3 bases, with 14 bases separating them. The CDR3 coding sequence is TGTGCCAGCAGTCTATCATTGACAGTCTACGAGCAGTACTTC. Its protein product is CASSLSLTVYEQYF.

The chain links TRBV20-1 to TRBJ2-1; no reliable D call. Germline V gives CDR1 DFQATT, CDR2 SNEGSKA (reference sequence). The length of the CDR3 is 14 residues. V was cut by 3 bases and J by 8 bases, with 17 bases left in between. CDR3 protein: CSARPVLRNYEQFF. DNA for the CDR3: TGCAGTGCTAGGCCAGTTTTACGGAACTATGAGCAGTTCTTC.

The rearrangement joins TRBV12-3 or TRBV12-4 to TRBJ2-5; D is tentatively TRBD1 or TRBD2 (5 bases each). Trimming took 5 bases from V and 5 from J, leaving 15 bases between them. This CDR3 contains 14 residues. CDR3 nucleotides: TGTGCCAGCAGTATGAGAGAGGGGTTGGAGACCCAGTACTTC. Its translation is CASSMREGLETQYF.

This clonotype was seen at least ten times. This chain connects TRBV6-2 or TRBV6-3 to TRBJ1-2; 7 positions match TRBD1. The CDR3 is 14 residues long. Looked up from germline, CDR1 is MNHEY and CDR2 is SVGEGT. The V segment lost 7 bases and the J segment 8 bases; nucleotides outside the gene matches: 13. CDR3 in amino acids: CASTNPRQGLGYTF. The CDR3 region has the DNA TGTGCCAGCACCAACCCCAGACAGGGTTTGGGCTACACCTTC.

Ten or more counts support this clonotype. This chain uses TRBV19 with TRBJ1-1; D not resolved. Germline assignment: CDR1 LNHDA and CDR2 SQIVND (reference sequence). The CDR3 has 14 amino acids. V was cut by 10 bases and J by 1 base, with 16 bases left in between. CDR3 region: CATSSLAANTEAFF. The CDR3 region has the DNA TGTGCCACCTCGAGTTTGGCGGCGAACACTGAAGCTTTCTTT.

This clonotype was observed at least ten times. The rearrangement links TRBV2 to TRBJ2-7, with D maybe TRBD2 (7 bases). Germline V CDR1 and CDR2: SNHLY, FYNNEI. The germline V and J ends were trimmed by 4 bases and 1 base, with 17 bases remaining between them. This CDR3 spans 16 amino acids. CDR3 region: CASSVEGGGSSYEQYF. CDR3 sequence (DNA): TGTGCCAGCAGTGTTGAGGGGGGGGGAAGTTCCTACGAGCAGTACTTC.

This clonotype was detected many times. This sequence joins TRBV15 and TRBJ2-7, with 9 bases fitting TRBD1. This CDR3 is 15 amino acids long. J gave up 4 bases and V 3 bases, and 7 bases lay outside the gene matches. The germline CDR1 and CDR2 sequences are LNHNV and YYDKDF (reference sequence). In DNA form, the CDR3 reads TGTGCCACCAGCAGGTGGACAGGGGAGGCTTACGAGCAGTACTTC. Its translation is CATSRWTGEAYEQYF.

The V gene is TRBV18, the J gene TRBJ2-7; TRBD1 might be the D (5 bases). The CDR3 has 15 amino acids. CDR1 is KGHSH and CDR2 is LQKENI in the germline V gene. V was clipped by 3 bases and J by 3 bases, with 15 bases between them. The CDR3 loop is CASSPESGMVYEQYF. The CDR3 coding sequence is TGTGCCAGCTCACCGGAGTCAGGGATGGTCTACGAGCAGTACTTC.

This clonotype has at least ten counts. The gene calls are TRBV6-2 or TRBV6-3 and TRBJ2-2; TRBD1 matches 8 bases. CDR3 size: 15 residues. The V gene's germline CDR1 is MNHEY and CDR2 SVGEGT. Losses at the gene ends were 2 bases for V and 7 bases for J; bases not matched to a gene: 6. CDR3 in DNA: TGTGCCAGCAGTTACGGGCAGGGGGCAAACGGGGAGCTGTTTTTT. Its translation is CASSYGQGANGELFF.

This clonotype was observed at least ten times. This chain connects TRBV6-2 or TRBV6-3 to TRBJ1-5, with D uncertain. With 5 bases removed from V and 7 bases from J, the gap between germline ends came to 9 bases. Germline CDR1 reads MNHEY; CDR2 reads SVGEGT. The CDR3 contains 12 residues. DNA for the CDR3: TGTGCCAGCAGTGGTGGGTGGCAGCCCCAGCATTTT. This encodes CASSGGWQPQHF.

This chain links TRBV27 with TRBJ1-2, with no clear D. CDR1 is MNHEY, CDR2 SMNVEV, per germline (reference sequence). The CDR3 has 13 residues. Between the trimmed V and J ends, which lost 10 bases and 4 bases, there was a span of 16 bases. This chain's CDR3 is CATAEQKTYGYTF. The DNA of the CDR3 is TGTGCCACCGCGGAACAGAAAACCTATGGCTACACCTTC.

This clonotype has only a few counts. The V and J genes are TRBV27 and TRBJ2-7; D remains unclear. CDR1 is MNHEY, CDR2 SMNVEV, per germline (reference sequence). V lost 0 bases and J lost 7, with 13 bases in between. The CDR3 runs to 14 residues. The CDR3 sequence: CASSLSPMTDEQYF. The CDR3 DNA follows: TGTGCCAGCAGTTTATCGCCTATGACGGATGAGCAGTACTTC.

This clonotype was observed many times. V and J are TRBV2 and TRBJ2-7; D not resolved. Per the germline V gene, CDR1 is SNHLY and CDR2 is FYNNEI. Trimming stripped 6 bases from V and 7 bases from J, with 19 bases between. This CDR3 contains 14 residues. The CDR3 DNA follows: TGTGCCAGCAGCCTACAGCGCCCTTCTTTTGAGCAGTACTTC. It translates to CASSLQRPSFEQYF.